This T cell receptor (beta chain) came from a study of PD-1 blockade in classical Hodgkin lymphoma. Indicated time point: cycle 4 day 1 (C4D1), after less than seven weeks of nivolumab. Relapse after autologous stem cell transplantation occurred in every patient, and brentuximab vedotin exposure varied. CDR3 length equals 12 residues. Germline CDR1 and CDR2: SNHLY and FYNNEI. The V and J ends lost 0 bases and 6 bases respectively, with 3 bases between them. The table came from immunoSEQ multiplex PCR; TCRdb's copy has only in-frame clones and leaves some out. The table has about 24,000 clones, under 75% seen once; the top ten hold approximately 30%. Notes on the study in general: As was reported, newly diagnosed patients showed lower baseline TCR diversity than healthy donors did.

By share of the sample, this clone is medium-sized. The antigen remains unidentified. The sequences come from peripheral blood mononuclear cells (PBMCs), collected before the fourth cycle of nivolumab. The rearrangement uses TRBV2 and TRBJ2-1; D is unclear. This TCR came from a human donor with classical Hodgkin lymphoma. CDR3 loop: CASSEATNEQFF. CDR3 nucleotides: TGTGCCAGCAGTGAAGCGACCAATGAGCAGTTCTTC.